The rows below give T cell receptor beta chains drawn from one sample of a study of blood T cell repertoires in COVID-19. This table comes from immunoSEQ multiplex PCR, and its TCRdb copy is limited to in-frame clones, with some not included. The table shows fewer than 30,000 clones, with approximately 80% occurring only once. Sequencing input: peripheral blood. The receptors come from a human donor in a cohort sampled during active COVID-19. The CDR3 runs from the conserved cysteine through the conserved F or W. Each record gives: V gene, J gene, D gene, clone size, CDR3 protein, CDR3 DNA. D genes are given only for firm matches. Size values are once, few and many counts, or a class for expanded clones, and some rows have none.

TRBV5-6	TRBJ2-5	NA	NA	CASSLMGSQETQYF	TGTGCCAGCAGCTTGATGGGCAGCCAAGAGACCCAGTACTTC
TRBV7-6	TRBJ1-4	NA	NA	CASANGGGRANEKLFF	TGTGCCAGCGCCAACGGGGGGGGCCGAGCTAATGAAAAACTGTTTTTT
TRBV5-4	TRBJ1-6	TRBD1	NA	CASSLNIGQGNNSPLHF	TGTGCCAGCAGCTTGAATATCGGACAGGGAAATAATTCACCCCTCCACTTT
TRBV28	TRBJ2-2	TRBD1	NA	CASRYRQGARTGELFF	TGTGCCAGCCGATACAGACAGGGGGCACGAACCGGGGAGCTGTTTTTT
TRBV11-3	TRBJ2-3	TRBD2	NA	CASSLVGGSDTQYF	TGTGCCAGCAGCTTAGTCGGGGGGTCAGATACGCAGTATTTT
TRBV4-1	TRBJ1-2	NA	NA	CASSQIGQNSYGYTF	TGCGCCAGCAGCCAAATCGGACAGAATTCCTATGGCTACACCTTC
TRBV5-4	TRBJ2-5	TRBD2	NA	CASSFSGSSETQYF	TGTGCCAGCAGTTTTAGCGGGAGTTCAGAGACCCAGTACTTC
TRBV6-5	TRBJ2-7	NA	NA	CASYSGAYEQYF	TGTGCCAGCTATTCGGGGGCCTACGAGCAGTACTTC
TRBV10-1	TRBJ2-7	TRBD1	NA	CASHRTGQGGCAYEQYF	TGCGCCAGTCACCGCACGGGACAGGGCGGTTGTGCCTACGAGCAGTACTTC
TRBV5-4	TRBJ1-1	NA	few	CASSFPTGSTEAFF	TGTGCCAGCAGCTTCCCCACAGGGAGCACTGAAGCTTTCTTT
TRBV11-2	TRBJ2-1	NA	NA	CASSLNQGGIWVQFF	TGTGCCAGCAGCTTAAACCAGGGGGGAATTTGGGTCCAGTTCTTC
TRBV3-1/TRBV3-2	TRBJ2-3	NA	NA	CASSQEQDDSSNRTDTQYF	TGTGCCAGCAGCCAAGAACAAGACGACAGTTCCAACCGCACAGATACGCAGTATTTT
TRBV9	TRBJ2-7	TRBD1	NA	CASSAGRTGDEQYF	TGTGCCAGCAGCGCCGGAAGGACAGGGGACGAGCAGTACTTC
TRBV5-6	TRBJ2-1	TRBD2	few	CASSLDQREGDNEQFF	TGTGCCAGCAGCTTGGATCAGCGGGAGGGGGACAATGAGCAGTTCTTC
TRBV6-5	TRBJ2-7	TRBD1	NA	CASSTPGTGSREQYF	TGTGCCAGCAGTACACCCGGGACAGGGAGCCGCGAGCAGTACTTC
TRBV19	TRBJ1-2	TRBD1	NA	CASSQTGGLEGYTF	TGTGCCAGCTCCCAGACAGGGGGCTTAGAAGGCTACACCTTT
TRBV5-1	TRBJ2-7	TRBD2	once	CASSPDGGSSYEQYF	TGCGCCAGCAGCCCGGACGGGGGGAGCTCCTACGAGCAGTACTTC
TRBV5-1	TRBJ2-5	TRBD2	NA	CASSRNSGDGETQYF	TGCGCCAGCAGCCGGAATAGCGGGGATGGAGAGACCCAGTACTTC
TRBV27	TRBJ2-5	NA	NA	CASGRTRVETQYF	TGTGCCAGCGGGAGGACGCGTGTGGAGACCCAGTACTTC
TRBV7-6	TRBJ1-1	NA	NA	CASSLASGSAEAFF	TGTGCCAGCAGCTTAGCTTCAGGGTCGGCCGAAGCTTTCTTT
TRBV5-1	TRBJ2-7	NA	NA	CASSFGPGTSYYEQYF	TGCGCCAGCAGCTTTGGACCCGGGACATCCTACTACGAGCAGTACTTC
TRBV2	TRBJ2-4	TRBD1	few	CASSAWVAGGKNIQYF	TGTGCCAGCAGCGCATGGGTTGCAGGGGGCAAAAACATTCAGTACTTC
TRBV27	TRBJ1-1	TRBD1	NA	CASSLIGLGGMNTEAFF	TGTGCCAGCAGTTTAATAGGTTTAGGGGGCATGAACACTGAAGCTTTCTTT
TRBV20-1	TRBJ2-7	TRBD2	NA	CSASSGGAWEQYF	TGCAGTGCTAGTAGCGGGGGGGCCTGGGAGCAGTACTTC
TRBV11-2	TRBJ2-3	TRBD2	NA	CASSLLGGSGSWADTQYF	TGTGCCAGCAGCTTATTGGGGGGTAGCGGGAGTTGGGCAGATACGCAGTATTTT